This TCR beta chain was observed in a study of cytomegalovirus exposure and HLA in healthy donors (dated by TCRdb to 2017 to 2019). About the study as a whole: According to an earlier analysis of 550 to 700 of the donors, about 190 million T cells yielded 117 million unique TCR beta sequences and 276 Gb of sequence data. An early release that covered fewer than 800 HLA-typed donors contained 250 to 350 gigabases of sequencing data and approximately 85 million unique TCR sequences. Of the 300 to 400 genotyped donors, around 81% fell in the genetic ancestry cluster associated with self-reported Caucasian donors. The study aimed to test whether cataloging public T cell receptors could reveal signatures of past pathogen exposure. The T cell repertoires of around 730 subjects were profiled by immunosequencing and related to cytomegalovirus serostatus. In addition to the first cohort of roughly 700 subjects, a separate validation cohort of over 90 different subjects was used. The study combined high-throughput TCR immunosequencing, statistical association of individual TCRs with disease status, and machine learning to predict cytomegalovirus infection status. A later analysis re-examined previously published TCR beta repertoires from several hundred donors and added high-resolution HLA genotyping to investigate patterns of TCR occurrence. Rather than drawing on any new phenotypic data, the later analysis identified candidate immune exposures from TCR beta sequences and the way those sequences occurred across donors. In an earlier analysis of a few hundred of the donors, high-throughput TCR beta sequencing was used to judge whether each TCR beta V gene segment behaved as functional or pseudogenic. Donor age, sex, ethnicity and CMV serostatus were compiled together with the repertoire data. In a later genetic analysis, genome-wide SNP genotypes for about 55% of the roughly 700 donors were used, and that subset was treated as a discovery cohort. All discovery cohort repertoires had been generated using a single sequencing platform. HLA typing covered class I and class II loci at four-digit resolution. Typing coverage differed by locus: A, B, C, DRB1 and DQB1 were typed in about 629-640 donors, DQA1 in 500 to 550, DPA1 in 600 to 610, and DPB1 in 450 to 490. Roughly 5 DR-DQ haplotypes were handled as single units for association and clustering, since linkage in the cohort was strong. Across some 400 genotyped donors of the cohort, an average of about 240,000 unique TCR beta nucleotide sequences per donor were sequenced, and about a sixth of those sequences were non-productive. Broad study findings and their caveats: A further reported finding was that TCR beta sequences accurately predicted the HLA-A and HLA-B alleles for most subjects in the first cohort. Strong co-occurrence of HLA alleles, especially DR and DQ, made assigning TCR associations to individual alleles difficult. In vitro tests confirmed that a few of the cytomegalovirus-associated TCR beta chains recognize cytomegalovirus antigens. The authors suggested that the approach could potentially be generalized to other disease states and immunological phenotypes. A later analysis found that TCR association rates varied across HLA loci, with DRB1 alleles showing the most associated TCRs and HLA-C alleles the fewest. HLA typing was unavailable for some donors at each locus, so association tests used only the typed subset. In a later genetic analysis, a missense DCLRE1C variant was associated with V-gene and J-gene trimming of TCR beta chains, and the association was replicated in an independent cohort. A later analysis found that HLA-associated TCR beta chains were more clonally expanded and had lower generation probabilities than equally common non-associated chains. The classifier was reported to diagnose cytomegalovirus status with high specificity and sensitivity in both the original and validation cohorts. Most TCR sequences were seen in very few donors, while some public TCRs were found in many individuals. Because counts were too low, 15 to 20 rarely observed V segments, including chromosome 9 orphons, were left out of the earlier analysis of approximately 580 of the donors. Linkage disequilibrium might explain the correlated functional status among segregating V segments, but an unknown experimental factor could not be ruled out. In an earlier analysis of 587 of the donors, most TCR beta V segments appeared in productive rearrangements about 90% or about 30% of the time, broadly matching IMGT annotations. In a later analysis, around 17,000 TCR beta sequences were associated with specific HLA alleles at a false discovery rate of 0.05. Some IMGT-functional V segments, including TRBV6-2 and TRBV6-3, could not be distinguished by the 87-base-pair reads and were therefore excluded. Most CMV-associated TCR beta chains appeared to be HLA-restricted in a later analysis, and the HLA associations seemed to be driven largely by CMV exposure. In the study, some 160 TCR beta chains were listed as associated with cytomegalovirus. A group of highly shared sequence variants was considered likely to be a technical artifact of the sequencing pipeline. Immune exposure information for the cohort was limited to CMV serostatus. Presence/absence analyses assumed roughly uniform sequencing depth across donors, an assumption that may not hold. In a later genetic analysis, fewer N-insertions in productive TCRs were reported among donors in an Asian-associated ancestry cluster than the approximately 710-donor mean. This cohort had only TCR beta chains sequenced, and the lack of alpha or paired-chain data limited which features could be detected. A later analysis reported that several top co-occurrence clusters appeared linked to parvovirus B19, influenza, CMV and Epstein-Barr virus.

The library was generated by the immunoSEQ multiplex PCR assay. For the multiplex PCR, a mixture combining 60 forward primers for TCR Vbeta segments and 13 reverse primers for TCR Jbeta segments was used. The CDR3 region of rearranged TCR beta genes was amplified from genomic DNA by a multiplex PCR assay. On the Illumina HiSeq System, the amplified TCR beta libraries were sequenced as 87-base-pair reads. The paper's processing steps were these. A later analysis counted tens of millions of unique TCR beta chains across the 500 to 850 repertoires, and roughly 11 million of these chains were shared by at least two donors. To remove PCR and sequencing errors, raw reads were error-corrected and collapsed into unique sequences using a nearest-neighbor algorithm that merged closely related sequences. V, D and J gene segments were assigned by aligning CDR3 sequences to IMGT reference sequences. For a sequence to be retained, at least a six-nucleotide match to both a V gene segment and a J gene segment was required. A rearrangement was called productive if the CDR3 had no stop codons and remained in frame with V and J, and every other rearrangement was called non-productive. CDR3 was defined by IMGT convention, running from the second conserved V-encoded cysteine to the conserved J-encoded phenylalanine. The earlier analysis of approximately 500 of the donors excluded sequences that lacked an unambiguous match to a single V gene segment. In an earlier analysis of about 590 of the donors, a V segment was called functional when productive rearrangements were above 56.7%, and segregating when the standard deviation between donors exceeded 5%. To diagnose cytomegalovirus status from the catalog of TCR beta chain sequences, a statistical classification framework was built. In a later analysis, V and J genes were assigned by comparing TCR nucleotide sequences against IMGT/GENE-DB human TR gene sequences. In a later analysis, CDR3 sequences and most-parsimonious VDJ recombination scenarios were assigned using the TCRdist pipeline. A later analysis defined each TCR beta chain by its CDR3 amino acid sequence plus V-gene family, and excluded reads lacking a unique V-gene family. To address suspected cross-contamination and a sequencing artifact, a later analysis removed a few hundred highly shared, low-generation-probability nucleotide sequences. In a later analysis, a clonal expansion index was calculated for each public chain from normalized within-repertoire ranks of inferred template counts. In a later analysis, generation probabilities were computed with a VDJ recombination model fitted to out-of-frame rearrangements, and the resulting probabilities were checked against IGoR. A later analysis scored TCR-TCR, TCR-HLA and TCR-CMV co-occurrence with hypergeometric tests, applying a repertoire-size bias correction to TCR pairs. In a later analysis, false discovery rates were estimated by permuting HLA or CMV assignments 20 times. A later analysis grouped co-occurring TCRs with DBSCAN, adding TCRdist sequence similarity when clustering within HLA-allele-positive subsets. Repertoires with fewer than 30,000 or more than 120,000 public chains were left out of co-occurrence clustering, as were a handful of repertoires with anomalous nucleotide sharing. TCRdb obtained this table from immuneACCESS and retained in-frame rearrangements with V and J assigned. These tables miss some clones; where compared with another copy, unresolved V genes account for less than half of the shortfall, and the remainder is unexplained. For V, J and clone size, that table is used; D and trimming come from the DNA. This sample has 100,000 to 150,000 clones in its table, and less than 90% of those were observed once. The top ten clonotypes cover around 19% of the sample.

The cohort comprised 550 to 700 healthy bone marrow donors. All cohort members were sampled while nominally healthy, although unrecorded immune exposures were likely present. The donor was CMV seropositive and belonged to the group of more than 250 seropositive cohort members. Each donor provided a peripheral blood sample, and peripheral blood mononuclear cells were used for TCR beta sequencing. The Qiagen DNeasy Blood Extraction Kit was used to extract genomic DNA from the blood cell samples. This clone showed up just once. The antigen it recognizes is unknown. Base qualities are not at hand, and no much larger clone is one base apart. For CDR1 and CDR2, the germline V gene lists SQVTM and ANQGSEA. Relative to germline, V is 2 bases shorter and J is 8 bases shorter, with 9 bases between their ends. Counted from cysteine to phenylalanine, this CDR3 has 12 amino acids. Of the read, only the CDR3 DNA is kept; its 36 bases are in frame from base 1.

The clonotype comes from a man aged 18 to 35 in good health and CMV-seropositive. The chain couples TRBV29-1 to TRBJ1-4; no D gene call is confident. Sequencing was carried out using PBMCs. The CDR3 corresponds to CSVELSSEKLFF. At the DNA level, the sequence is TGCAGCGTTGAACTTTCAAGCGAAAAACTGTTTTTT.